These T cell receptor beta chains were read from a single sample in a study of Graves' ophthalmopathy and Graves' hyperthyroidism. TCRdb itself ran the multiplex PCR reads through MiXCR, one entry per CDR3 protein. The sample consists of approximately 1.2 million distinct CDR3 sequences, less than 45% of them appearing once. Sequenced: peripheral blood or thyroid tissue (not recorded which). These receptor sequences come from an adult man with Graves' hyperthyroidism. Both conserved end residues are part of each CDR3. D genes are given only for firm matches. Only part of the rows carry a size: once, few, many, or a class if the clone is expanded.

V gene: TRBV10-3; J gene: TRBJ2-2; D gene: TRBD1; clone size: many; CDR3 DNA: TGTGCCGCGAAGACAGGGCCGAGCACCGGGGAGCTGTTTTTT; CDR3 protein: CAAKTGPSTGELFF
V gene: TRBV15; J gene: TRBJ1-6; D gene: NA; clone size: NA; CDR3 DNA: TGTGCCACCAGCAGAGATCGGGCAGGGGTATCTTCACCCCTCCACTTT; CDR3 protein: CATSRDRAGVSSPLHF
V gene: TRBV29-1; J gene: TRBJ2-7; D gene: TRBD1; clone size: NA; CDR3 DNA: TGCAGCCGAAACCGGGACAGGGCGTGGGAGCAGTACTTC; CDR3 protein: CSRNRDRAWEQYF
V gene: TRBV7-9; J gene: TRBJ2-7; D gene: NA; clone size: NA; CDR3 DNA: TGTGCCAGCAGTTCGATCCCGGTACGGATTTCCTACGAGCAGTACTTC; CDR3 protein: CASSSIPVRISYEQYF
V gene: TRBV20-1; J gene: TRBJ2-5; D gene: NA; clone size: many; CDR3 DNA: TGCAGTGCTAGAGATGTGGGCGAACAAGAGACCCAGTACTTC; CDR3 protein: CSARDVGEQETQYF
V gene: TRBV2; J gene: TRBJ1-4; D gene: NA; clone size: many; CDR3 DNA: TGTGCCAGCAGTGAAGCGGGCGCGGGTCTGAAACTGTTTTTT; CDR3 protein: CASSEAGAGLKLFF
V gene: TRBV9; J gene: TRBJ1-5; D gene: NA; clone size: few; CDR3 DNA: TGTGCCAGCAGCGTAGGGTCAGCTAATCAGCCCCAGCATTTT; CDR3 protein: CASSVGSANQPQHF
V gene: TRBV20-1; J gene: TRBJ1-2; D gene: NA; clone size: NA; CDR3 DNA: TGCAGTGCTAGAGGGCGGGGGGAAGTTGGCTACACCTTC; CDR3 protein: CSARGRGEVGYTF
V gene: TRBV5-1; J gene: TRBJ1-1; D gene: NA; clone size: few; CDR3 DNA: TGCGCCAGCAGCCTTATGTGGGCGGACAGTTCCACTGAAGCTTTCTTT; CDR3 protein: CASSLMWADSSTEAFF
V gene: TRBV25-1; J gene: TRBJ2-7; D gene: TRBD2; clone size: NA; CDR3 DNA: TGTGCCAGCAGTGAATCCGCGGGAGTGAGGAACGAGCAGTACTTC; CDR3 protein: CASSESAGVRNEQYF
V gene: TRBV19; J gene: TRBJ1-1; D gene: NA; clone size: many; CDR3 DNA: TGTGCCAGTAGTGAACAGACCATGAACACTGAAGCTTTCTTT; CDR3 protein: CASSEQTMNTEAFF
V gene: TRBV19; J gene: TRBJ2-6; D gene: NA; clone size: many; CDR3 DNA: TGTGCCAGTAGTATCGTGGTGGGGGGCTCTGGGGCCAACGTCCTGACTTTC; CDR3 protein: CASSIVVGGSGANVLTF
V gene: TRBV5-1; J gene: TRBJ2-2; D gene: TRBD1; clone size: many; CDR3 DNA: TGCGCCAGCAGGGACGGACAGGGCATTAACACCGGGGAGCTGTTTTTT; CDR3 protein: CASRDGQGINTGELFF
V gene: TRBV10-3; J gene: TRBJ1-1; D gene: TRBD1; clone size: many; CDR3 DNA: TGTGCCATCAGTAGACAGGGTGAGACTGAAGCTTTCTTT; CDR3 protein: CAISRQGETEAFF
V gene: TRBV12-3/TRBV12-4; J gene: TRBJ1-2; D gene: NA; clone size: many; CDR3 DNA: TGTGCCAGCAGTTCAACAGGACAGAGTAACTATGGCTACACCTTC; CDR3 protein: CASSSTGQSNYGYTF
V gene: TRBV19; J gene: TRBJ2-5; D gene: NA; clone size: NA; CDR3 DNA: TGTGCTACCAATGGTGTGGGGGAGACCCAGTACTTC; CDR3 protein: CATNGVGETQYF
V gene: TRBV7-2; J gene: TRBJ1-2; D gene: TRBD1; clone size: many; CDR3 DNA: TGTGCCAGCAGACCTGGGACAGTGAATGGCTACACCTTC; CDR3 protein: CASRPGTVNGYTF
V gene: TRBV27; J gene: TRBJ2-7; D gene: TRBD2; clone size: NA; CDR3 DNA: TGTGCCAGCAGTCCGGCCGGGACTAGCTCGTCCTACGAGCAGTACTTC; CDR3 protein: CASSPAGTSSSYEQYF
V gene: TRBV12-3/TRBV12-4; J gene: TRBJ2-7; D gene: NA; clone size: many; CDR3 DNA: TGTGCCAGCAGCCTATCAGAGGCCTACGAGCAGTACTTC; CDR3 protein: CASSLSEAYEQYF
V gene: TRBV11-2; J gene: TRBJ2-7; D gene: NA; clone size: NA; CDR3 DNA: TGTGCCAGCAGAGGCCCCCTGGGGTCCTCCTACGAGCAGTACTTC; CDR3 protein: CASRGPLGSSYEQYF
V gene: TRBV7-9; J gene: TRBJ2-5; D gene: TRBD2; clone size: NA; CDR3 DNA: TGTGCCAGCAGCTATAGCGGGGGGGCCCCCCAAGAGACCCAGTACTTC; CDR3 protein: CASSYSGGAPQETQYF
V gene: TRBV19; J gene: TRBJ2-7; D gene: TRBD1; clone size: NA; CDR3 DNA: TGTGCCAGCAATAGAGGACAGGGGAGGAACGAGCAGTACTTC; CDR3 protein: CASNRGQGRNEQYF
V gene: TRBV12-5; J gene: TRBJ1-1; D gene: NA; clone size: NA; CDR3 DNA: TGTGCTAGTGGTTTGCTACCCCCAAGTGGCAGCGAAGCTTTCTTT; CDR3 protein: CASGLLPPSGSEAFF
V gene: TRBV29-1; J gene: TRBJ1-4; D gene: NA; clone size: many; CDR3 DNA: TGCAGCGCAGCAGGGTCTGATGAAAAACTGTTTTTT; CDR3 protein: CSAAGSDEKLFF
V gene: TRBV7-8; J gene: TRBJ1-4; D gene: NA; clone size: many; CDR3 DNA: TGTGCCAACAGCCTCGTGGAAGCAACTAATGAAAAACTGTTTTTT; CDR3 protein: CANSLVEATNEKLFF
V gene: TRBV10-3; J gene: TRBJ1-5; D gene: TRBD1; clone size: few; CDR3 DNA: TGTGCCAGCAGCACTCGGACAGGGGGGAGCAATCAGCCCCAGCATTTT; CDR3 protein: CASSTRTGGSNQPQHF
V gene: TRBV24-1; J gene: TRBJ2-2; D gene: NA; clone size: few; CDR3 DNA: TGTGCCACCAGTTCCCCCGGGGGTGAGAGGACCGGGGAGCTGTTTTTT; CDR3 protein: CATSSPGGERTGELFF